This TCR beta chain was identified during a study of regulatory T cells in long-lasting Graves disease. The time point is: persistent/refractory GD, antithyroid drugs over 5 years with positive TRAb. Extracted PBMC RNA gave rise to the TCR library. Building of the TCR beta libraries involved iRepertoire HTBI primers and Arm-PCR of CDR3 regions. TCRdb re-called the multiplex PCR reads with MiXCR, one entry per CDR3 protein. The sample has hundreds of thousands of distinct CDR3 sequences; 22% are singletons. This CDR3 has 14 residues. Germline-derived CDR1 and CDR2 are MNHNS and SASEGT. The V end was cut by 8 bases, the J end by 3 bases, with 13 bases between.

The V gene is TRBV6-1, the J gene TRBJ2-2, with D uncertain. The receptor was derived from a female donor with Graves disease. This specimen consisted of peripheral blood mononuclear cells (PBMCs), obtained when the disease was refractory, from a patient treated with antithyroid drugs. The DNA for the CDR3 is TGTGCCAGCTGGGTCCGGCTGGACACCGGGGAGCTGTTTTTT. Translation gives CASWVRLDTGELFF.